The next 25 T cell receptor beta chains were all read from a single sample in a study of identical twins. Each CDR3 protein is one row after TCRdb ran MiXCR on the 5' RACE reads. Among over 600,000 distinct CDR3 sequences listed, around 20% were seen once. This same sample was also taken into another study, of T cells expressing NK-cell markers.

Sequences were obtained from PBMCs. The receptor source for this set is a woman aged 18 to 35 in good health.

The count of this clonotype is one. The chain combines TRBV7-3 with TRBJ2-3; 12 bases agree with TRBD2. Germline V gene sequence: CDR1 SGHTA, CDR2 FQGTGA. V trimming: 5 bases; J trimming: 6 bases; junction bases outside the gene matches: 15. The CDR3 is 18 residues long. CDR3 residues: CASSPSRASGGEMDTQYF. The CDR3, as DNA: TGTGCCAGCAGCCCCTCCCGGGCTAGCGGGGGGGAGATGGATACGCAGTATTTT.

This clonotype showed up just a few times. The chain carries TRBV12-3 or TRBV12-4 and TRBJ2-5, with 9 positions matching TRBD1. This CDR3 is 15 amino acids long. The trim removed 5 bases at V and 5 bases at J, leaving 9 bases unmatched. The CDR3 protein is CASSPRTGERETQYF. The DNA of the CDR3 is TGTGCCAGCAGTCCTCGGACAGGGGAGAGGGAGACCCAGTACTTC.

This clonotype showed up many times. The J gene is TRBJ2-3, the V gene TRBV10-1, with D possibly TRBD1 on 6 matching bases. This CDR3 spans 13 amino acids. With 4 bases removed from V and 5 bases from J, the gap between germline ends came to 10 bases. Germline V CDR1 and CDR2: WNHNN, SYGVQD (reference sequence). CDR3 nucleotides: TGCGCCAGCAGTGGAGGGGGAAGAGATACGCAGTATTTT. Its translation: CASSGGGRDTQYF.

This chain uses TRBV20-1 with TRBJ2-7, with unresolved D. Trimming cost V 3 bases and J 7 bases, with 16 bases left between them. Looked up from germline, CDR1 is DFQATT and CDR2 is SNEGSKA (reference sequence). There are 13 residues in the CDR3. In nucleotides, the CDR3 is TGCAGTGCTAGTATGAACCAGCGAAGAGAGCAGTACTTC. Protein sequence: CSASMNQRREQYF.

V gene TRBV27 combines with J gene TRBJ2-7; D gene ambiguous. This CDR3 is built from 15 residues. The V end was cut by 2 bases, the J end by 0 bases, with 11 bases between. Looked up from germline, CDR1 is MNHEY and CDR2 is SMNVEV (reference sequence). The CDR3 nucleotides are TGTGCCAGCAGTTTAAAGTGGCCGAACTCCTACGAGCAGTACTTC. Translated: CASSLKWPNSYEQYF.

The chain recombines TRBV20-1 with TRBJ2-7; 12 bases match TRBD2. V shed 0 bases, J shed 4 bases, and the junction held 7 bases outside the gene matches. The germline V gene encodes CDR1 DFQATT and CDR2 SNEGSKA (reference sequence). The CDR3 consists of 16 residues. The CDR3 nucleotides read TGCAGTGCTAGAGATCTACTAGCGGGAGGACCGTACGAGCAGTACTTC. The encoded protein is CSARDLLAGGPYEQYF.

The chain employs TRBV10-3 and TRBJ1-1, with 9 bases aligning to TRBD1. Germline V gene data show CDR1 as ENHRY and CDR2 as SYGVKD. V lost 7 bases and J lost 4; bases outside the gene matches: 7. This CDR3 contains 14 residues. The CDR3 here is CAITLGQGGTEAFF. CDR3 DNA sequence: TGTGCCATCACCTTGGGACAGGGCGGCACTGAAGCTTTCTTT.

This clonotype was seen at least ten times. The chain uses TRBV20-1 and TRBJ2-5; 7 bases fit TRBD2. Trimming at V came to 1 base and at J to 0 bases, leaving 5 bases not matched to a gene. Germline CDR1 is DFQATT and CDR2 is SNEGSKA (reference sequence). The CDR3 has 15 amino acids. The chain's CDR3 is CSARAPAGNQETQYF. CDR3 DNA: TGCAGTGCTAGAGCACCAGCGGGAAACCAAGAGACCCAGTACTTC.

Here the CDR3 DNA reads TGTGCCAGCAGCTCACGGGAGGGGGGGGGCACTGAAGCTTTCTTT. This codes for CASSSREGGGTEAFF. V and J are TRBV5-5 and TRBJ1-1; tentatively, D is TRBD1 (6 bases). The CDR3 has 15 residues. Germline CDR1 reads SGHKS; CDR2 reads YYEKEE (reference sequence). V lost 3 bases, J lost 4 bases, and 16 bases lay in between.

This chain joins TRBV5-1 and TRBJ2-5, with TRBD2 matching over 9 bases. The CDR3 spans 16 residues. J gave up 3 bases and V 2 bases, and 8 bases lay outside the gene matches. From germline, CDR1 is SGHRS and CDR2 YFSETQ. In nucleotides, the CDR3 is TGCGCCAGCAGCTTTAGGAGCGGGGGGATGAAAGAGACCCAGTACTTC. Translating gives CASSFRSGGMKETQYF.

The V gene is TRBV5-1, the J gene TRBJ2-7; no reliable D call. Germline CDR1 reads SGHRS; CDR2 reads YFSETQ. This CDR3 spans 13 amino acids. V lost 6 bases, J lost 2 bases, and 12 bases lay in between. The CDR3 coding sequence is TGCGCCAGCACATCAGACGGAGCCTACGAGCAGTACTTC. This translates into CASTSDGAYEQYF.

The sample holds a few counts of this clonotype. This chain links TRBV5-1 with TRBJ1-1; TRBD1 is a possible D gene (6 bases). Germline loops: CDR1 SGHRS, CDR2 YFSETQ. Trimming removed 4 bases at V and 5 bases at J, with 24 bases between. The CDR3 covers 17 residues. The CDR3 reads CASSPGLTGTRGTEAFF. CDR3 DNA: TGCGCCAGCAGCCCAGGCCTGACAGGCACCCGAGGGACTGAAGCTTTCTTT. The whole variable domain, remainder taken from reference TRBV5-1 and TRBJ1-1, is KAGVTQTPRYLIKTRGQQVTLSCSPISGHRSVSWYQQTPGQGLQFLFEYFSETQRNKGNFPGRFSGRQFSNSRSEMNVSTLELGDSALYLCASSPGLTGTRGTEAFFGQGTRLTVV.

This clonotype was observed a single time. V and J are TRBV5-1 and TRBJ2-2; TRBD2 matches 12 bases. Germline CDR1 and CDR2: SGHRS and YFSETQ. The CDR3 length is 15 residues. Germline trimming cut 6 bases from V and 5 bases from J; bases unmatched to any gene: 5. For the CDR3, the DNA is TGCGCCAGCACCGGACTAGCGGGGTCAACCGGGGAGCTGTTTTTT. Amino acids: CASTGLAGSTGELFF. The variable domain in full, with the rest retrieved from reference TRBV5-1 and TRBJ2-2, is KAGVTQTPRYLIKTRGQQVTLSCSPISGHRSVSWYQQTPGQGLQFLFEYFSETQRNKGNFPGRFSGRQFSNSRSEMNVSTLELGDSALYLCASTGLAGSTGELFFGEGSRLTVL.

The J gene is TRBJ2-2, the V gene TRBV24-1, with 8 positions matching TRBD1. CDR3 length: 16 residues. V was clipped by 4 bases and J by 5 bases; unmatched bases: 8. CDR1 is KGHDR and CDR2 is SFDVKD in the germline V gene. CDR3 amino acids: CATSEGAGGITGELFF. The CDR3, as DNA: TGTGCCACCAGTGAGGGGGCAGGGGGCATAACCGGGGAGCTGTTTTTT.

This clonotype has only a few counts. The rearrangement joins TRBV20-1 to TRBJ2-1, with 11 bases identical to TRBD1. The CDR3 contains 15 residues. Germline CDR1 and CDR2: DFQATT and SNEGSKA (reference sequence). The trim removed 6 bases at V and 7 bases at J, leaving 11 bases unmatched. Here the CDR3 reads CSAHEGQGAMNEQFF. Here the CDR3 DNA reads TGCAGTGCCCACGAAGGACAGGGGGCTATGAATGAGCAGTTCTTC.

This rearrangement joins TRBV5-1 to TRBJ2-1; D assignment may be TRBD1 or TRBD2 (6 bases each). The germline gives CDR1 SGHRS, CDR2 YFSETQ. CDR3 length: 17 residues. The V gene lost 3 bases and the J gene lost 4 bases, with 20 bases spanning the gap. In DNA, the CDR3 is TGCGCCAGCAGCTCCCACGTAAGGGGGGTTTCGTACAATGAGCAGTTCTTC. Residues: CASSSHVRGVSYNEQFF.

This clonotype was picked up many times. The chain is built from TRBV7-2 and TRBJ2-4; D unclear. Germline V gene sequence: CDR1 SGHTA, CDR2 FQGNSA. V was shortened by 2 bases and J by 8 bases, with 13 bases between the two germline ends. The CDR3 totals 14 residues. The CDR3 loop is CASSLSSASDIQYF. In nucleotides, the CDR3 is TGTGCCAGCAGCTTAAGTTCGGCATCCGACATTCAGTACTTC.

This clonotype showed up just a few times. V gene TRBV29-1 combines with J gene TRBJ2-3; a weak D match, TRBD1 (5 bases). CDR3 size: 16 residues. Trimming shortened V by 4 bases and J by 0 bases, and 17 bases separated the two germline ends. Germline assignment: CDR1 SQVTM and CDR2 ANQGSEA. CDR3 in DNA: TGCAGCGTTGGGGGCAGGGCCGACATTAGCACAGATACGCAGTATTTT. It translates to CSVGGRADISTDTQYF.

This clonotype has a handful of counts. This rearrangement joins TRBV5-1 to TRBJ2-1; D is unclear. The CDR3 is 14 amino acids. Germline-derived CDR1 and CDR2 are SGHRS and YFSETQ. Trimming removed 4 bases at V and 5 bases at J, with 13 bases between. CDR3 amino acids: CASSLVPPNNEQFF. CDR3 sequence (DNA): TGCGCCAGCAGCCTCGTACCCCCAAACAATGAGCAGTTCTTC.

This clonotype has only a few counts. This sequence joins TRBV12-3 or TRBV12-4 and TRBJ1-5; tentative D call: TRBD1 (5 bases). The CDR3 has 14 residues. The germline V and J ends were trimmed by 2 bases and 7 bases, with 12 bases remaining between them. In DNA form, the CDR3 reads TGTGCCAGCAGTTTATTGGCAGGGCCGCAGCCCCAGCATTTT. Its protein product is CASSLLAGPQPQHF.

The gene calls are TRBV27 and TRBJ2-7; D is unresolved. The CDR3 extends over 11 amino acids. The germline V gene has CDR1 MNHEY and CDR2 SMNVEV (reference sequence). The ends were cut back, 6 bases at V and 3 bases at J, with 6 bases in the middle. Here the CDR3 reads CASSKLYEQYF. CDR3 in DNA: TGTGCCAGCAGCAAACTCTACGAGCAGTACTTC.

The chain uses TRBV7-8 and TRBJ1-1, with D unclear. The CDR3 covers 12 residues. Germline CDR1 reads SGHVS; CDR2 reads FQNEAQ. The V and J ends lost 5 bases and 5 bases respectively, with 9 bases between them. CDR3 residues: CASSPVWTEAFF. The CDR3 DNA follows: TGTGCCAGCAGCCCCGTGTGGACTGAAGCTTTCTTT. Combining the CDR3 with reference TRBV7-8 and TRBJ1-1 gives the whole variable domain GAGVSQSPRYKVAKRGQDVALRCDPISGHVSLFWYQQALGQGPEFLTYFQNEAQLDKSGLPSDRFFAERPEGSVSTLKIQRTQQEDSAVYLCASSPVWTEAFFGQGTRLTVV.

This chain uses TRBV20-1 with TRBJ2-5; 8 positions match TRBD2. This CDR3 region has 16 residues. Trimming at V came to 0 bases and at J to 1 base, leaving 7 bases not matched to a gene. Germline V gives CDR1 DFQATT, CDR2 SNEGSKA (reference sequence). The CDR3 reads CSAREFRTSSQETQYF. The CDR3 DNA is TGCAGTGCTAGAGAATTTCGGACTAGCAGCCAAGAGACCCAGTACTTC.

This clonotype showed up many times. The chain carries TRBV12-3 or TRBV12-4 and TRBJ1-1; D might be TRBD1 (5 bases). This CDR3 contains 13 residues. V dropped 6 bases and J dropped 0 bases, with 8 bases sitting between them. The CDR3, as DNA: TGTGCCAGCAGCTTGGGGCTGAACACTGAAGCTTTCTTT. It yields the protein CASSLGLNTEAFF.

This clonotype was detected only a few times. This chain connects TRBV12-3 or TRBV12-4 to TRBJ2-1; D is perhaps TRBD1 (6 bases). V dropped 4 bases and J dropped 5 bases, with 9 bases sitting between them. The CDR3 runs to 13 residues. The CDR3 region has the DNA TGTGCCAGCAGTTATACAGGGAACAATGAGCAGTTCTTC. Amino acids: CASSYTGNNEQFF.